This T cell receptor beta chain was identified in a study of identical twins. With 4 bases clipped from V and 4 bases from J, the junction kept 5 bases outside the gene matches. Germline-derived CDR1 and CDR2 are LGHDT and YNNKEL (reference sequence). The CDR3 loop spans 15 amino acids. One entry per CDR3 protein results from TCRdb running MiXCR on the 5' RACE reads. The table includes roughly 570,000 distinct CDR3 sequences, roughly 9.9% detected once. Study results and limitations: Within beta out-of-frame sequences, the excess sharing observed between twins was weaker. Insertion counts were lower in abundant cord blood beta clonotypes, a trend that memory repertoires did not show. For monozygotic twins, models underestimated out-of-frame TCR alpha sharing. Because invariant MAIT and iNKT cells could be present, zero-insertion analyses could be partly confounded.

This clonotype was detected only a few times. The antigen is unknown. The sample also formed part of further work on yellow fever vaccine responses in identical twins.

The receptor's source is a woman aged 18 to 35 in good health. The material sequenced was PBMCs. The genes are TRBV3-1 and TRBJ2-1; 9 bases line up with TRBD2. The chain's CDR3 is CASSPAGGGYNEQFF. The CDR3 DNA follows: TGTGCCAGCAGCCCAGCGGGGGGTGGTTACAATGAGCAGTTCTTC.